A selection of T cell receptor beta chains follows, all from one sample in a study of shared clonotypes between healthy human individuals. Using immunoSEQ multiplex PCR, the repertoire was profiled, and TCRdb retains in-frame clones only, with some absent. In the table there are 1,500,000 or so clones, more than 95% of which are singletons. Sequencing was carried out using naive CD4+ T cells sorted from blood. The receptor set was obtained from a man aged 25 to 45 in good health. CDR3s include the opening cysteine and the closing phenylalanine or tryptophan. D genes are given only for firm matches.

D gene | J gene | V gene | CDR3 protein | CDR3 DNA
TRBD1 | TRBJ2-7 | TRBV7-7 | CASSLATGAVYEQYF | TGTGCTAGCAGCTTAGCGACAGGGGCTGTGTACGAGCAGTACTTC
TRBD2 | TRBJ2-7 | TRBV5-1 | CASSLAAGAAEQYF | TGCGCCAGCAGCTTGGCCGCGGGAGCCGCCGAGCAGTACTTC
- | TRBJ2-1 | TRBV11-2 | CASSQEGVSSYNEQFF | TGTGCCAGCAGCCAGGAAGGGGTCAGCTCCTACAATGAGCAGTTCTTC
- | TRBJ2-1 | TRBV7-9 | CASSPRSTISSYNEQFF | TGTGCCAGCAGCCCACGATCCACTATCAGCTCCTACAATGAGCAGTTCTTC
- | TRBJ2-3 | TRBV10-3 | CAIGGPPRGDTQYF | TGTGCCATCGGGGGCCCACCGCGGGGAGATACGCAGTATTTT
- | TRBJ2-4 | TRBV5-5 | CASSLGGTKNIQYF | TGTGCCAGCAGCTTGGGGGGAACCAAAAACATTCAGTACTTC
TRBD1 | TRBJ1-4 | TRBV5-1 | CASSLGDRYEKLFF | TGCGCCAGCAGCTTGGGGGACAGATATGAAAAACTGTTTTTT
- | TRBJ1-5 | TRBV21-1 | CASTRNQPQHF | TGTGCCAGCACCAGAAATCAGCCCCAGCATTTT
- | TRBJ1-5 | TRBV7-8 | CASSLSRVSNQPQHF | TGTGCCAGCAGCTTATCCAGGGTTAGCAATCAGCCCCAGCATTTT
TRBD2 | TRBJ2-1 | TRBV10-1 | CASSATSGGSYNEQFF | TGCGCCAGCAGTGCGACTAGCGGGGGCTCCTACAATGAGCAGTTCTTC
- | TRBJ2-5 | TRBV6-1 | CASLGTGTETQYF | TGTGCCAGCTTGGGCACAGGGACAGAGACCCAGTACTTC
- | TRBJ2-5 | TRBV29-1 | CSVARTEQETQYF | TGCAGCGTCGCTAGGACAGAACAAGAGACCCAGTACTTC
TRBD1 | TRBJ2-7 | TRBV9 | CASSVSGQGAYEQYF | TGTGCCAGCAGCGTATCGGGACAGGGGGCCTACGAGCAGTACTTC
- | TRBJ2-1 | TRBV19 | CASSIGWRSSYNEQFF | TGTGCCAGTAGTATAGGCTGGAGGAGTTCCTACAATGAGCAGTTCTTC
TRBD2 | TRBJ2-1 | TRBV19 | CASSIDGSGSSYNEQFF | TGTGCCAGTAGTATAGACGGAAGCGGGAGCTCCTACAATGAGCAGTTCTTC
TRBD1 | TRBJ2-2 | TRBV6-6 | CASRRDSYTGELFF | TGTGCCAGCAGACGGGACAGCTACACCGGGGAGCTGTTTTTT
- | TRBJ2-4 | TRBV18 | CASSPRDEWAKNIQYF | TGTGCCAGCTCACCACGGGACGAGTGGGCCAAAAACATTCAGTACTTC